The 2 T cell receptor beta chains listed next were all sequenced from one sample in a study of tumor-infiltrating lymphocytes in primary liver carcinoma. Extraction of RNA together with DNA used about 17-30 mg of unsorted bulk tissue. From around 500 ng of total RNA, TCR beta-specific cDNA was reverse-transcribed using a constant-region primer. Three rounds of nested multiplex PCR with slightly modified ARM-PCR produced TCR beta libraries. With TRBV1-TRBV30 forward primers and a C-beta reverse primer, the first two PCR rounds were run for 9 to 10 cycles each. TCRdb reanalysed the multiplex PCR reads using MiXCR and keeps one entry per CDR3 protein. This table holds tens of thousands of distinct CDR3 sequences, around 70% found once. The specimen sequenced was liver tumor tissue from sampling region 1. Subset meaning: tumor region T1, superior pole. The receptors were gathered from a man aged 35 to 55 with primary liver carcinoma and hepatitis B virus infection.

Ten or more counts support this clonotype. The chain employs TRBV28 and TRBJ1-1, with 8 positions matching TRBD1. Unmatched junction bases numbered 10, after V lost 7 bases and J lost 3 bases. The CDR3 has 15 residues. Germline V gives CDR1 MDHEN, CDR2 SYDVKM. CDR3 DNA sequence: TGTGCCAGCAAAGCAGGGGGCAGGACCGACACTGAAGCTTTCTTT. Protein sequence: CASKAGGRTDTEAFF. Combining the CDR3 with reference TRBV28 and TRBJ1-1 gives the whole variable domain DVKVTQSSRYLVKRTGEKVFLECVQDMDHENMFWYRQDPGLGLRLIYFSYDVKMKEKGDIPEGYSVSREKKERFSLILESASTNQTSMYLCASKAGGRTDTEAFFGQGTRLTVV.

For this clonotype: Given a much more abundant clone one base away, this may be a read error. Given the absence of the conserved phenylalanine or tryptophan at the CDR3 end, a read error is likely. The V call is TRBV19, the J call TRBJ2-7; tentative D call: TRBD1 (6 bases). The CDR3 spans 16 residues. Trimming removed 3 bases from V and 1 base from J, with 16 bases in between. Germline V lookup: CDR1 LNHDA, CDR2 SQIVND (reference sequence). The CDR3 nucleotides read TGTGCCAGTAGTATCCTCACCTCGGACAGTTCCTACGAGCAGTACTAC. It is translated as CASSILTSDSSYEQYY.